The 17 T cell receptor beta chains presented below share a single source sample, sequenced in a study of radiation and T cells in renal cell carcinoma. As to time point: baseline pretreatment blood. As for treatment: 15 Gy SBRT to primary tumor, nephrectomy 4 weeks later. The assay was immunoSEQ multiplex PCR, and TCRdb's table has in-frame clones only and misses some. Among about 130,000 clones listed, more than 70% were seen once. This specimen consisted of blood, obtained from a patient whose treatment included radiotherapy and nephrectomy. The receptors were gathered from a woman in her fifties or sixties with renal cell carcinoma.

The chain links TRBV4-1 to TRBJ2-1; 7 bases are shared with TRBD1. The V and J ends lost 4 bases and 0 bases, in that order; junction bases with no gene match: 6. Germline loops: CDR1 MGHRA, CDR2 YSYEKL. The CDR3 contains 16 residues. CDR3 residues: CASSLTGASSYNEQFF. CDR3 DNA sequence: TGCGCCAGCAGCCTTACAGGGGCGAGCTCCTACAATGAGCAGTTCTTC.

CDR3 loop: CAWSTGVSTDTQYF. The CDR3 DNA sequence: TGTGCCTGGAGTACAGGGGTTAGCACAGATACGCAGTATTTT. V usage is TRBV30 and J usage is TRBJ2-3, with 7 bases aligning to TRBD1. This CDR3 is 14 amino acids long. Per germline, CDR1 GTSNPN and CDR2 SVGIG (reference sequence). V shed 2 bases and J 0 bases; nucleotides not matched to a gene: 2. Together with reference TRBV30 and TRBJ2-3, the CDR3 gives the full variable domain: SQTIHQWPATLVQPVGSPLSLECTVEGTSNPNLYWYRQAAGRGLQLLFYSVGIGQISSEVPQNLSASRPQDRQFILSSKKLLLSDSGFYLCAWSTGVSTDTQYFGPGTRLTVL.

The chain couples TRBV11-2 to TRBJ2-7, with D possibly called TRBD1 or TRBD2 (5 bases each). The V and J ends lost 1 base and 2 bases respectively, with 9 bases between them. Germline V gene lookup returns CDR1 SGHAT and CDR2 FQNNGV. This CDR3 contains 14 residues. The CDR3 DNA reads TGTGCCAGCAGCTTAGGAGGGGATCCCTACGAGCAGTACTTC. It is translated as CASSLGGDPYEQYF.

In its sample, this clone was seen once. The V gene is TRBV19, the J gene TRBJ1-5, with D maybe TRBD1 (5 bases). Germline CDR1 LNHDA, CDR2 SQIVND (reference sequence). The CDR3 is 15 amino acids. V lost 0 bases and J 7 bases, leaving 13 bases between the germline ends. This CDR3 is CASSIEQGIEQPQHF. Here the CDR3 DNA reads TGTGCCAGTAGTATAGAGCAGGGTATAGAACAGCCCCAGCATTTT.

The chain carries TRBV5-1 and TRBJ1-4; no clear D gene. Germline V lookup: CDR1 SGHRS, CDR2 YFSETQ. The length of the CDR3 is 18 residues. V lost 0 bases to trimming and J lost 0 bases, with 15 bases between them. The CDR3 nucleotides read TGCGCCAGCAGCTTGGGGGGAGCCACCATTGCAACTAATGAAAAACTGTTTTTT. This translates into CASSLGGATIATNEKLFF.

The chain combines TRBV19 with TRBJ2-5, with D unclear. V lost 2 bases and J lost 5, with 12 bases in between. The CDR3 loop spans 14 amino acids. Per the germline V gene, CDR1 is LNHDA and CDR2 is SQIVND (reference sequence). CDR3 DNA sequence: TGTGCCAGTAGTATACAAGGGTTGCGGGAGACCCAGTACTTC. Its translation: CASSIQGLRETQYF. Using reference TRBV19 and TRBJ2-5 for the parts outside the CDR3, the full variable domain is DGGITQSPKYLFRKEGQNVTLSCEQNLNHDAMYWYRQDPGQGLRLIYYSQIVNDFQKGDIAEGYSVSREKKESFPLTVTSAQKNPTAFYLCASSIQGLRETQYFGPGTRLLVL.

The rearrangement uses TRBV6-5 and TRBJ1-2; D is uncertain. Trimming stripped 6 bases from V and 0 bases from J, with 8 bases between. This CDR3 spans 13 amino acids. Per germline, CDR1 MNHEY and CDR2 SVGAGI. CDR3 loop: CASRMDANYGYTF. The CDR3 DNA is TGTGCCAGCAGAATGGATGCTAACTATGGCTACACCTTC.

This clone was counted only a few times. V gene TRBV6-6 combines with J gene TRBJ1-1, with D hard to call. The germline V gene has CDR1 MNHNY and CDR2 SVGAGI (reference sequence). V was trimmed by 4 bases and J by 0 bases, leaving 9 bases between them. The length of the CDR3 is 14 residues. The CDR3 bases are TGTGCCAGCAGTTTGTCCGGATTGAACACTGAAGCTTTCTTT. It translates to CASSLSGLNTEAFF.

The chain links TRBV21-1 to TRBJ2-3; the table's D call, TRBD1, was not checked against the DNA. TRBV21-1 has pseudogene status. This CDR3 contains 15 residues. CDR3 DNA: TGTGCCAGTATAGGGACAGGGGGAAAGACAGATACGCAGTATTTT. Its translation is CASIGTGGKTDTQYF.

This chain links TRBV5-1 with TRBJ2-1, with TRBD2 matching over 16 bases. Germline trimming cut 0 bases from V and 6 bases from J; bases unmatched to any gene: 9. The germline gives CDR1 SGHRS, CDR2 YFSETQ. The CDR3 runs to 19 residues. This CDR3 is CASSLEPGTSGGGRNEQFF. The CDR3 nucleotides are TGCGCCAGCAGCTTGGAACCCGGGACTAGCGGGGGGGGACGCAATGAGCAGTTCTTC.

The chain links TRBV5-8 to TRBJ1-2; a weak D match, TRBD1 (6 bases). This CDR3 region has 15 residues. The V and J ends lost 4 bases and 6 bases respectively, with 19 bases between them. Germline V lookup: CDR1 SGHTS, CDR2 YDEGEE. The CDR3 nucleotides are TGTGCCAGCAGCCCGATTGGGACACTGGCGGATGGCTACACCTTC. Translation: CASSPIGTLADGYTF.

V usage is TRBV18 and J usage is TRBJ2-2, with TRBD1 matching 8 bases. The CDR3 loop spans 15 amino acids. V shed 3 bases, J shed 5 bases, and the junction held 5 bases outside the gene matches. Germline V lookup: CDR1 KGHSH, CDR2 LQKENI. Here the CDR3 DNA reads TGTGCCAGCTCACCTGGACAGGGAGGTACCGGGGAGCTGTTTTTT. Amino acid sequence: CASSPGQGGTGELFF.

The CDR3 protein is CASSLGAANTGELFF. CDR3 nucleotides: TGTGCCAGCTCCTTAGGGGCGGCGAACACCGGGGAGCTGTTTTTT. V gene TRBV18 combines with J gene TRBJ2-2; weak D call: TRBD1 (5 bases). The CDR3 totals 15 residues. Germline lookup yields CDR1 KGHSH and CDR2 LQKENI. Trimming removed 6 bases from V and 0 bases from J, with 11 bases in between.

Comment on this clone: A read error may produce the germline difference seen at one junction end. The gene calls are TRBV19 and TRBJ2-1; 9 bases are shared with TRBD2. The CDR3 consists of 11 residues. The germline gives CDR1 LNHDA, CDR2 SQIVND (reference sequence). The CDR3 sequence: CATTSGRIAVF. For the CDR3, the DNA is TGTGCCACAACTAGCGGGCGTATCGCAGTCTTC. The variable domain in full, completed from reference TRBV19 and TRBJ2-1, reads DGGITQSPKYLFRKEGQNVTLSCEQNLNHDAMYWYRQDPGQGLRLIYYSQIVNDFQKGDIAEGYSVSREKKESFPLTVTSAQKNPTAFYLCATTSGRIAVFGPGTRLTVL.

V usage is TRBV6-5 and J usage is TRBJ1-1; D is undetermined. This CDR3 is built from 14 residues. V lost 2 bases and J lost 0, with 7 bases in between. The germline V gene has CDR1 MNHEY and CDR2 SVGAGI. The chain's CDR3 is CASSYKRMNTEAFF. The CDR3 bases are TGTGCCAGCAGTTACAAGAGGATGAACACTGAAGCTTTCTTT.

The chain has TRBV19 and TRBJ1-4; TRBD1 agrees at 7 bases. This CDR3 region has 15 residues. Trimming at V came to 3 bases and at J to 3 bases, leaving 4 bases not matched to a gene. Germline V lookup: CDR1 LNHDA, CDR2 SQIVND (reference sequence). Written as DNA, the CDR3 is TGTGCCAGTAGTATCTCAGGGACAGCTAATGAAAAACTGTTTTTT. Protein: CASSISGTANEKLFF.

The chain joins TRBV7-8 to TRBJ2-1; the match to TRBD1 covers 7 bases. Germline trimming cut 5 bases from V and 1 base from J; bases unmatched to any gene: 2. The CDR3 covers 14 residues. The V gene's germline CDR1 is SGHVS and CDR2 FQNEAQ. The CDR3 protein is CASSPQGSYNEQFF. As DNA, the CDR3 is TGTGCCAGCAGCCCACAGGGGTCCTACAATGAGCAGTTCTTC.